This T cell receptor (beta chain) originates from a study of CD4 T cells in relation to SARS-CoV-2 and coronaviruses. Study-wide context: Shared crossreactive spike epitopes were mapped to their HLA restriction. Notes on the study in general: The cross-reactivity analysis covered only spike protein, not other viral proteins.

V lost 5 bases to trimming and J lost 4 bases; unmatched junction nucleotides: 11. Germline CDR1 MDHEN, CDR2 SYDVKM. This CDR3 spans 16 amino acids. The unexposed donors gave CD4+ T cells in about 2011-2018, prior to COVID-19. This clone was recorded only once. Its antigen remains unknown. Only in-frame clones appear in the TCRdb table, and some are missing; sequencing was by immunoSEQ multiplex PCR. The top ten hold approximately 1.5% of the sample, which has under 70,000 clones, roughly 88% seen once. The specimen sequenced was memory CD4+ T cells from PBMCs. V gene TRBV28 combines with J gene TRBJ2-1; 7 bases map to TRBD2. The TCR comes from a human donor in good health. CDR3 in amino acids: CASSPQGSSGYNEQFF. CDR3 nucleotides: TGTGCCAGCAGTCCCCAGGGCTCTAGCGGTTACAATGAGCAGTTCTTC.